One T cell receptor beta chain is described in this entry. With 60 Vbeta and 13 Jbeta primers, the PCR was carried out. TCRdb keeps only in-frame clones here, not all; method: immunoSEQ multiplex PCR. This repertoire shows fewer than 200,000 clones, around 80% found once; its top ten account for 2% to 2.5%. The data derive from a study of cytomegalovirus exposure and HLA in healthy donors. The CDR3 runs 15 residues. Per the germline V gene, CDR1 is SGHTA and CDR2 is FQGNSA. Losses at the gene ends were 0 bases for V and 4 bases for J; bases not matched to a gene: 2. This sequence originates from a woman aged 25 to 39 in good health and CMV-seronegative. The chain joins TRBV7-2 to TRBJ2-1, with 8 bases matching TRBD2. Sequenced input: PBMCs. For the CDR3, the DNA is TGTGCCAGCAGCTTAGCTAGCGGGGTTTACAATGAGCAGTTCTTC. Its translation is CASSLASGVYNEQFF. The complete variable domain, with remaining parts taken from reference TRBV7-2 and TRBJ2-1, reads GAGVSQSPSNKVTEKGKDVELRCDPISGHTALYWYRQSLGQGLEFLIYFQGNSAPDKSGLPSDRFSAERTGGSVSTLTIQRTQQEDSAVYLCASSLASGVYNEQFFGPGTRLTVL.